One TCR beta chain is described in this entry. Its antigen target is currently unknown. No qualities accompany the bases; no much larger clone lies one base away. The record originates from a study of identical twins (TCRdb year 2016). Regarding the research as a whole: To test whether fetal clonotypes persist, this study deep-sequenced TCR alpha and beta repertoires from monozygotic twins, from unrelated adults of various ages, and from cord blood. To rule out contamination, replicate twin experiments were performed at different times with different library preparation protocols. The paper as a whole reports these results and caveats: Out-of-frame TCR alpha sequences shared between twins showed an excess of low generation-probability sequences compared with coincidental sharing between unrelated individuals. Out-of-frame TCR alpha sharing in monozygotic twins was systematically underestimated by recombination models, whereas sharing between unrelated individuals was in agreement with the recombination models. Abundant cord blood beta clonotypes had fewer insertions, young adult naive repertoires showed a similar but weaker trend, and memory repertoires showed no such trend. Because the same donors could not be followed over many years, conclusions were based on cross-sectional statistical analysis. Zero-insertion analyses could be partly confounded by invariant T cells such as MAIT and iNKT, though diverse VJ usage argued against such confounding for most clonotypes. Excess twin sharing in beta out-of-frame sequences was weaker because fewer shared sequences lowered the signal-to-noise ratio.

Only healthy Caucasian donors were included. The twin cohort comprised three pairs of female monozygotic twins, all aged roughly 18 to 30 years. The RNA used for TCR libraries was isolated from peripheral blood mononuclear cells. Germline trimming amounts to 7 bases on V and 10 bases on J, with 10 as the count of junction bases outside the gene matches. The CDR3 runs 14 amino acids, cysteine and phenylalanine included. Solely the CDR3 DNA is kept, with 42 bases framed from the first base. Library preparation employed 5' RACE. TCRdb lists the instrument as Illumina HiSeq 2000. A universal primer binding site was introduced by template switching, and a unique molecular identifier was present in the final cDNA, enabling accurate counting of TCR cDNA molecules. Specific primers in the conserved constant-segment region were used to synthesize first-strand cDNA for the TCR alpha and beta chains. To control for contamination, every cDNA library carried two barcodes: a SMART-Mk sample barcode plus Illumina barcodes. TruSeq adapter sequences and Illumina sample barcodes were added in two successive PCR steps. The TCR alpha and beta cDNA libraries were sequenced on the Illumina HiSeq platform using custom primers. Per the source publication's procedure: MiGEC was used to process raw reads and extract unique molecular identifiers, and MiXCR was used to find CDR3 positions. Recombination models were inferred per individual with the repgenHMM and IGoR tools using an EM algorithm. Shared clonotypes were analyzed with the tcR package in R, and sharing was normalized by the product of cloneset sizes. Out-of-frame nonproductive sequences were analyzed to study raw recombination free of thymic and clonal selection effects. TCRdb reprocessing: public reads trimmed at Q25 with fastp, clones called with MiXCR, in-frame beta chains kept. CDR3 protein sequences are deduplicated, and each keeps its most common genes and DNA. The V and J calls reflect TCRdb's pipeline rather than the authors' work. The sample contains about 790,000 distinct CDR3 sequences, over 15% of them found a single time. The top ten constitute roughly 13% of the sample.

The same data also went into a second study, on T cells expressing NK-cell markers. As the second publication notes: Eight or nine donors provided sorted CD3+CD56+NKG2C+, CD3+CD56+NKG2C- and CD3+CD56-NKG2C+ T-cell subsets, whose TCR beta-chain repertoires were profiled. Seven of the eight sequenced donors were HCMV-seropositive and one was HCMV-seronegative. To restrict sorting to alphabetaTCR-expressing T cells, an anti-gammadeltaTCR antibody was added in several experiments. For 5 or 6 donors, the dominant CD3+CD56+NKG2C+ clonotypes were among the top 10 CD8+ clonotypes and accounted for roughly 1.0-8% of CD8+ T cells. Those dominant clonotypes were again the most abundant among CD3+CD56-NKG2C+ cells in a handful of donors, at about 25-65%. Whether the expanded NKG2C-expressing T cell clones were specific for HCMV antigens was left unclear. The study sequenced eight donors, all healthy volunteers chosen at random: three men and five women. To determine HCMV serostatus, a commercial ELISA kit was used to detect HCMV-specific IgG in serum. Bulk peripheral blood T-cell repertoires were additionally sequenced from unsorted PBMC for several donors. Reads were demultiplexed and grouped by UMI with MIGEC, and clonotypes were assembled and quantified with MiTCR. To exclude erroneous sequences, any TCR cDNA sequence not supported by at least two reads was discarded. Downstream repertoire analysis used the tcR package, and clonotypes were matched across fractions by CDR3 nucleotide sequence plus V segment. VDJmatch was used to annotate antigen specificity against VDJdb, with one amino acid substitution in CDR3 allowed.

The chain joins TRBV12-3 or TRBV12-4 to TRBJ1-4, and 9 bases in between align with TRBD1. Sequencing input: PBMCs. This TCR came from a woman between 18 and 30 years old in good health. The CDR3 protein sequence reads: CASKLGQGIGKLFF. The DNA sequence follows: TGTGCCAGCAAATTGGGACAGGGTATAGGAAAACTGTTTTTT.